Detailed here is one T cell receptor (beta chain). Trimming removed 2 bases from V and 7 bases from J; junction bases left unmatched: 2. CDR1 KGHSH and CDR2 LQKENI come from the germline V gene. This CDR3 is built from 13 residues. The entry originates in a study of cytomegalovirus exposure and HLA in healthy donors. PCR primers comprised 60 Vbeta and 13 Jbeta primers. The repertoire was sequenced with immunoSEQ multiplex PCR; TCRdb's copy has only in-frame clones and lacks some. The sample contains 150,000 to 200,000 clones, 80% to 90% of which appear only once. Sequenced sample: PBMCs. J is TRBJ2-1 and V is TRBV18; TRBD1 agrees at 7 bases. This clonotype was sampled from a girl aged 10 to 17 in good health and CMV-seropositive. CDR3 amino acids: CASSPGTVNEQFF. The CDR3 DNA reads as TGTGCCAGCTCACCAGGGACAGTGAATGAGCAGTTCTTC.